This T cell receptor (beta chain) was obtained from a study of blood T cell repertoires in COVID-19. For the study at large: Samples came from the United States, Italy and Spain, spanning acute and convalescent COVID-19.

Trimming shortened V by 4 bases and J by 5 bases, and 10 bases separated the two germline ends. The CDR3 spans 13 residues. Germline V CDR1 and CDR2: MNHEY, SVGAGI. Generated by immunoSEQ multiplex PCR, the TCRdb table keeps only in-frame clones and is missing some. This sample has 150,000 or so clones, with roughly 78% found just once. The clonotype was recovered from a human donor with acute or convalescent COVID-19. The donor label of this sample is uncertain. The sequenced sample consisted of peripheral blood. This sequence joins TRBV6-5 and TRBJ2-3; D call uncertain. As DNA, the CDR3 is TGTGCCAGCAGTTTCATCGGGTTAGATACGCAGTATTTT. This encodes CASSFIGLDTQYF.